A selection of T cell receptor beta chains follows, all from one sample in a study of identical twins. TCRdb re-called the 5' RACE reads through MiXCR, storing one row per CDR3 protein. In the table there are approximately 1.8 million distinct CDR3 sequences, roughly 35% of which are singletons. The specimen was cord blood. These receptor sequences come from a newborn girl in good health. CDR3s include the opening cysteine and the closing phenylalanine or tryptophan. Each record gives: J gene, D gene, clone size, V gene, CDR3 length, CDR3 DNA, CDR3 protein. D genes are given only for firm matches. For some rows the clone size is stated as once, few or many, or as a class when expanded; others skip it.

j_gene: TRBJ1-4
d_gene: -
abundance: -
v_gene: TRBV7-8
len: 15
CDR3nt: TGTGCCAGCAGCTTAGCGGGAATTGACGATGAAAAACTGTTTTTT
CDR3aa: CASSLAGIDDEKLFF

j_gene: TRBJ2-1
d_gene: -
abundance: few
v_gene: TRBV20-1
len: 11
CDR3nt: TGCAGTGCCCAGCTGGGGTATGAGCAGTTCTTC
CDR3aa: CSAQLGYEQFF

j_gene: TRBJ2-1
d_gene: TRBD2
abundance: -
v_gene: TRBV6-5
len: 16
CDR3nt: TGTGCCAGCAGTTACACCGGACTAGTGGGCTACAATGAGCAGTTCTTC
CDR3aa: CASSYTGLVGYNEQFF

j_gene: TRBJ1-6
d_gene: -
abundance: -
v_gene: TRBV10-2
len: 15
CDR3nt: TGCGCCAGCAGATCGACAGTCAGTCCTAATTCACCCCTCCACTTT
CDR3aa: CASRSTVSPNSPLHF

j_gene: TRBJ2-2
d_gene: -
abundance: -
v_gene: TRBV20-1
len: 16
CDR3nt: TGCAGTGCTAGAGAATGGAGTATTGGGGGCCCCGGGGAGCTGTTTTTT
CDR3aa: CSAREWSIGGPGELFF

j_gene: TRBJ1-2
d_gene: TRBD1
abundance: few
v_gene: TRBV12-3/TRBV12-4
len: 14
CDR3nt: TGTGCCAGCAGGTGGGACAGAGGGTTCTATGGCTACACCTTC
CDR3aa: CASRWDRGFYGYTF

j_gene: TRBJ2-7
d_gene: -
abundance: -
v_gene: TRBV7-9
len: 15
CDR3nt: TGTGCCAGCAGCTTACCGGACAAGAGCTCCTACGAGCAGTACTTC
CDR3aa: CASSLPDKSSYEQYF

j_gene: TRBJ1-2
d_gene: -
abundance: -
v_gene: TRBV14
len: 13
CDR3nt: TGTGCCAGCAGCCAGGGGGGTGTCTATGGCTACACCTTC
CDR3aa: CASSQGGVYGYTF

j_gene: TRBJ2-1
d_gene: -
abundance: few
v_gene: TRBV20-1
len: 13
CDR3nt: TGCAGTGCTAGCGGGCCGCCCCTCAGTGAGCAGTTCTTC
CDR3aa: CSASGPPLSEQFF

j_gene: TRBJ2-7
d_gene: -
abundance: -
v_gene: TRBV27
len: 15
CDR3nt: TGTGCCAGCAGTTTGTTAGCCCCACTTTATAACGAGCAGTACTTC
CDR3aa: CASSLLAPLYNEQYF

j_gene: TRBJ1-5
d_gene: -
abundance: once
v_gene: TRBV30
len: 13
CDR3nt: TGTGCCTGGACCGGCAATAGCAATCAGCCCCAGCATTTT
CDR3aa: CAWTGNSNQPQHF

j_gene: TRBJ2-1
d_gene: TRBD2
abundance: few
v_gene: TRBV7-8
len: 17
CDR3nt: TGTGCCAGCAGCTTAGGATCGGGCGGGAGCACCTACAATGAGCAGTTCTTC
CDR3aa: CASSLGSGGSTYNEQFF

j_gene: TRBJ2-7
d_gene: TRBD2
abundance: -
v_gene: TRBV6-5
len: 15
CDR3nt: TGTGCCAGCAGTTACTATAGCGGGAGAGGTGGCGAGCAGTACTTC
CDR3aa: CASSYYSGRGGEQYF

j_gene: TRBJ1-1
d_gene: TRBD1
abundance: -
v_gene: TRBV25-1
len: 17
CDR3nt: TGTGCCAGCAGTGAAGATAACAGGGGGCGAATGAACACTGAAGCTTTCTTT
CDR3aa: CASSEDNRGRMNTEAFF

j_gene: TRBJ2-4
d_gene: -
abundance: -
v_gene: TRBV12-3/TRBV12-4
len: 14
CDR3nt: TGTGCCAGCAGCCCTGGCGGGACCATACCCTTTCAGTACTTC
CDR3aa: CASSPGGTIPFQYF

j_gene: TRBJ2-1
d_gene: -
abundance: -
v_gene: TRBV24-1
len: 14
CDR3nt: TGTGCCACCAGTGCCGCGACTAGCTACAATGAGCAGTTCTTC
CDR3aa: CATSAATSYNEQFF

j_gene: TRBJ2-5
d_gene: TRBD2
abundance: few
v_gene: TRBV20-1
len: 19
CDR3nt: TGCAGTGCTAGAGATCTGAAGGGGATCGGACTAGCGGGAGGACCTGAGCAGTACTTC
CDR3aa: CSARDLKGIGLAGGPEQYF

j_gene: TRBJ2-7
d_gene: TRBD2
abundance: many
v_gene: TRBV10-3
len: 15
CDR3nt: TGTGCCATCAGTGAGTCGGTCGGTAGCGGGGGCGAGCAGTACTTC
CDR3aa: CAISESVGSGGEQYF

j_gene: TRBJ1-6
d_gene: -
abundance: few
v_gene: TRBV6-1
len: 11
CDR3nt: TGTGCCACAACAACGAATTCACCCCTCCACTTT
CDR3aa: CATTTNSPLHF

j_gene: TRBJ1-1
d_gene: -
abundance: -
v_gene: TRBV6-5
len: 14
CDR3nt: TGTGCCAGCAGTTACTCTGGCAGGTCATCTGAAGCTTTCTTT
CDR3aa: CASSYSGRSSEAFF

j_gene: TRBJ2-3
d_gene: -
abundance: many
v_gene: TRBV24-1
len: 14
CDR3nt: TGTGCCACCAGTGACCGGGACATCCCAGATACGCAGTATTTT
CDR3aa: CATSDRDIPDTQYF

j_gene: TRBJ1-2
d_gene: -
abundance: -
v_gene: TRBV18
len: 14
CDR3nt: TGTGCCAGCTCACCGATGGACAGACCCTATGGCTACACCTTC
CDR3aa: CASSPMDRPYGYTF

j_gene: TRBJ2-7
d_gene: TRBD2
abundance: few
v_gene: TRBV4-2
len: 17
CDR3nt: TGTGCCAGCAGCCAAGATCCTTTCGGGACTAGTCGGTACGAGCAGTACTTC
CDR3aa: CASSQDPFGTSRYEQYF

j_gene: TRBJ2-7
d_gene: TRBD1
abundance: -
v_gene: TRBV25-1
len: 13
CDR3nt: TGTGCCCCACAACAGGGGGCTCCCTACGAGCAGTACTTC
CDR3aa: CAPQQGAPYEQYF

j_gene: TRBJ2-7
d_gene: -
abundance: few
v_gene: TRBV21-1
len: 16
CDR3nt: TGTGCCAGCAGCAAAGGAGTGACGGACAGGGCCTACGAGCAGTACTTC
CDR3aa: CASSKGVTDRAYEQYF

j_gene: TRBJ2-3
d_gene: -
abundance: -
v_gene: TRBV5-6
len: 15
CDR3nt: TGTGCCAGCAGCTTTAGGGGACTTCCTACAGATACGCAGTATTTT
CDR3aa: CASSFRGLPTDTQYF

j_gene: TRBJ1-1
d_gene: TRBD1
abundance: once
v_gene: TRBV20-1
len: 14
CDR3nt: TGCAGTGCTGCTCACCCGGGACAGGGCACTGAAGCTTTCTTT
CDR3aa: CSAAHPGQGTEAFF

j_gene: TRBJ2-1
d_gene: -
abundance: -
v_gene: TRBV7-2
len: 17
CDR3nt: TGTGCCAGCAGCTTAGATCAGCGCACGTTTTCCTACAATGAGCAGTTCTTC
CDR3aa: CASSLDQRTFSYNEQFF

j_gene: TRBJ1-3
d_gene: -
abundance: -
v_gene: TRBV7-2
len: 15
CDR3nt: TGTGCCAGCAGTCGGGAAGGGGTTTCGGGAAACACCATATATTTT
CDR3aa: CASSREGVSGNTIYF

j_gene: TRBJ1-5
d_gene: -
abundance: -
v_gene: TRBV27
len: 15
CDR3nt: TGTGCCAGCAGCTCCCAGGGAGTAGGGAGTCAGCCCCAGCATTTT
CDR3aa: CASSSQGVGSQPQHF

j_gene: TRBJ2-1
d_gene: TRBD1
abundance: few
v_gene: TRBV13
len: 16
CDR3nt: TGTGCCAGCAGCCACACATTGACAGGGTGGGGCAATGAGCAGTTCTTC
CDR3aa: CASSHTLTGWGNEQFF

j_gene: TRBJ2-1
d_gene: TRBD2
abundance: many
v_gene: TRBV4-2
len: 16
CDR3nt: TGTGCCAGCAGCCAAGTAGGCGGGAGTAAAAAGAATGAGCAGTTCTTC
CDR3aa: CASSQVGGSKKNEQFF

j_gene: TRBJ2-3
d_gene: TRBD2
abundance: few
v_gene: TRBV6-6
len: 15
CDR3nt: TGTGCCAGCATCCTAGCGGTCCCCAGCACAGATACGCAGTATTTT
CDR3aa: CASILAVPSTDTQYF

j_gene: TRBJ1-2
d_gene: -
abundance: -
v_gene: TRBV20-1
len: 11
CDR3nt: TGCAGTGCTAGACAGGGTCGGGGCTACGCCTTC
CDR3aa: CSARQGRGYAF

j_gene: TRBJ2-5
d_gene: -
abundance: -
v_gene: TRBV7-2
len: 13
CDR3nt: TGTGCCAGCAGCTTGGGCCCATCATACAAGCAGTACTTC
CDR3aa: CASSLGPSYKQYF

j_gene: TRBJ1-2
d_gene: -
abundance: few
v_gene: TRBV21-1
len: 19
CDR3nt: TGTGCCAGCATAAACCCACCCTCTCCTCCTACAGGGTGGATCTATGGCTACACCTTC
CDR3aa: CASINPPSPPTGWIYGYTF

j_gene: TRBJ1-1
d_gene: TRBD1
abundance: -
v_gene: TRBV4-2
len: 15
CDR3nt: TGTGCCAGCAGCCAAGAGGACAGGGGATACACTGAAGCTTTCTTT
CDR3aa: CASSQEDRGYTEAFF

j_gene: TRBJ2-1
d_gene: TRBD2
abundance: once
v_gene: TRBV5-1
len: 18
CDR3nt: TGCGCCAGCAGCTTGACTAGCGGGGGGTACGACTCCTACAATGAGCAGTTCTTC
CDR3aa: CASSLTSGGYDSYNEQFF

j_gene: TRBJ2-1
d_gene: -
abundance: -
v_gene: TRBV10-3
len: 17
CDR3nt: TGTGCCATCAGTGGGCCACTAGCAAAGAGCTCCTACAATGAGCAGTTCTTC
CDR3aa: CAISGPLAKSSYNEQFF

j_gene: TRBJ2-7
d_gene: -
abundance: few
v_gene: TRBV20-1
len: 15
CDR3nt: TGCAGTGCTAGGATCTTCCGGGACAACTCCTACGAGCAGTACTTC
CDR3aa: CSARIFRDNSYEQYF

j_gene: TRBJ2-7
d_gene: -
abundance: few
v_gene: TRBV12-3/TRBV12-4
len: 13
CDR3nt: TGTGCCAGCACCTTGGGCGGTTCCTACGAGCAGTACTTC
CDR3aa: CASTLGGSYEQYF

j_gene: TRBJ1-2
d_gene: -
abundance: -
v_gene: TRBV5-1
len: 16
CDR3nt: TGCGCCAGCAGCTCTAACGGGGGACCAGGCGGCTATGGCTACACCTTC
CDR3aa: CASSSNGGPGGYGYTF

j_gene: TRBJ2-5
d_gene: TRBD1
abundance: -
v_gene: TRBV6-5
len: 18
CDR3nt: TGTGCCAGCAGTTACTCGAGAGGGGGCCAAAACTACCAAGAGACCCAGTACTTC
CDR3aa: CASSYSRGGQNYQETQYF

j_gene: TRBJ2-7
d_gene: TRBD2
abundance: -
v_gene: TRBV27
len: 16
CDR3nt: TGTGCCAGCAGTAGACTAGCGGGGGAGCGCTACAATGAGCAGTACTTC
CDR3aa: CASSRLAGERYNEQYF

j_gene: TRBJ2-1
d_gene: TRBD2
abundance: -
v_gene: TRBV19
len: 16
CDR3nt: TGTGCCAGTAGTTTCCGAGCGGGGGGGCCGGACAATGAGCAGTTCTTC
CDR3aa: CASSFRAGGPDNEQFF

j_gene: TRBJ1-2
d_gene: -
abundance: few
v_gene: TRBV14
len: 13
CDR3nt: TGTGCCAGCAGCCAAGATCCGTTCAGAGGCTACACCTTC
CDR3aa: CASSQDPFRGYTF

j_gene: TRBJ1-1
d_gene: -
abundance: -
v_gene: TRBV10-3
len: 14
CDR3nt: TGTGCCATCAGTGAGTCGGGGGCGAACACTGAAGCTTTCTTT
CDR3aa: CAISESGANTEAFF

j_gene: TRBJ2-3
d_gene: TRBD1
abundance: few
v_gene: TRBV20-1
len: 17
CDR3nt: TGCAGTGCTAGAGATCTGAGGGGGCCAGGGGGCACAGATACGCAGTATTTT
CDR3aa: CSARDLRGPGGTDTQYF